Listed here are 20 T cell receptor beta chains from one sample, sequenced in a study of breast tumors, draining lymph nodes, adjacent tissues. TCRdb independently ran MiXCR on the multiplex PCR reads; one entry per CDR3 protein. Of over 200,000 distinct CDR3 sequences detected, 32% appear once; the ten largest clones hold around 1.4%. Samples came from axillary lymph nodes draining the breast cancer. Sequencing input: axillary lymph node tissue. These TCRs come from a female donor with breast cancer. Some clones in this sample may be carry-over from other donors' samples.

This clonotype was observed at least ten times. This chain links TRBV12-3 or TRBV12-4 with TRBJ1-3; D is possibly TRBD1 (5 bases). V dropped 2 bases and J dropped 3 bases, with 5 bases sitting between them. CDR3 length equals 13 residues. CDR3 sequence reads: CASSLQGGNTIYF. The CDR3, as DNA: TGTGCCAGCAGTTTACAGGGTGGAAACACCATATATTTT.

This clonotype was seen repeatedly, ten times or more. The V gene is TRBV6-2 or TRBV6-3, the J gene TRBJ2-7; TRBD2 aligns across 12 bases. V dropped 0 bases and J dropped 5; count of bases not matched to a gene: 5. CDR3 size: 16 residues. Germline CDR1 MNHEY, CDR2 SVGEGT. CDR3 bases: TGTGCCAGCAGTTACTCCCCACTAGCGGGAGGCCACGAGCAGTACTTC. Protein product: CASSYSPLAGGHEQYF.

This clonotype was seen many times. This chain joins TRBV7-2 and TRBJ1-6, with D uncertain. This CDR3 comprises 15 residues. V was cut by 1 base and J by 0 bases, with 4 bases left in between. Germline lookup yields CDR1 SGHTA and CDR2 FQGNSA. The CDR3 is CASSLESSYNSPLHF. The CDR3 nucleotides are TGTGCCAGCAGCTTAGAGAGCTCCTATAATTCACCCCTCCACTTT.

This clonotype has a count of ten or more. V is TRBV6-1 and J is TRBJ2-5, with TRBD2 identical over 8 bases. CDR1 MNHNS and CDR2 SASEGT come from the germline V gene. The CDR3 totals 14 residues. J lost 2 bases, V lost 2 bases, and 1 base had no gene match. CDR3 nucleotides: TGTGCCAGCAGTGAAATAGCGGGACAAGAGACCCAGTACTTC. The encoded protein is CASSEIAGQETQYF.

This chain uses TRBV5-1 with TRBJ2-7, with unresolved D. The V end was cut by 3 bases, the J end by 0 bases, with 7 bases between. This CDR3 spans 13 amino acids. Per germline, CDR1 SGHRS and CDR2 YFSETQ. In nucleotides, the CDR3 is TGCGCCAGCAGCTGGTCTAGCTCCTACGAGCAGTACTTC. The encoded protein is CASSWSSSYEQYF.

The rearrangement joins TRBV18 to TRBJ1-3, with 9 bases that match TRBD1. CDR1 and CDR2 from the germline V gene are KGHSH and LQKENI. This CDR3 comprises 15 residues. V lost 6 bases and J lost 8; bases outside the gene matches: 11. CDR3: CASSFPGQGGHTIYF. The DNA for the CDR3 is TGTGCCAGCTCGTTTCCGGGACAGGGAGGACACACCATATATTTT.

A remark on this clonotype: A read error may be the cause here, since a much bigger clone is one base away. The CDR3 region is CASSQDNRGEGANVLIF. The CDR3 DNA reads as TGCGCCAGCAGCCAAGACAACAGGGGTGAAGGGGCCAACGTCCTGATTTTC. The chain couples TRBV4-3 to TRBJ2-6; 7 bases match TRBD1. The CDR3 length is 17 residues. Germline V gene lookup returns CDR1 LGHNA and CDR2 YSLEER.

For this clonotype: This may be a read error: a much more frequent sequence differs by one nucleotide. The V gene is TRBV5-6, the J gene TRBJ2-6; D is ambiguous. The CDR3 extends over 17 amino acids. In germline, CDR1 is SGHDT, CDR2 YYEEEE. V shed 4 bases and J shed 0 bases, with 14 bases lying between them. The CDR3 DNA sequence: TGTGCCAGCAGCCTGATCGAGGCATTCTCTGGGGCCAACGTCCTGACTTTC. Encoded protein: CASSLIEAFSGANVLTF.

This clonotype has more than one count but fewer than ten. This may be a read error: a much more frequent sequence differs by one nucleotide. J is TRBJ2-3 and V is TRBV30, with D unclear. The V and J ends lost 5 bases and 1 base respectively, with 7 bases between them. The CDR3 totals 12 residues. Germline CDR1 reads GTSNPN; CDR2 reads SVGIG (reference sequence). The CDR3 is CAWQVGTDTQYF. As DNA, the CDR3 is TGTGCCTGGCAAGTGGGCACAGATACGCAGTATTTT.

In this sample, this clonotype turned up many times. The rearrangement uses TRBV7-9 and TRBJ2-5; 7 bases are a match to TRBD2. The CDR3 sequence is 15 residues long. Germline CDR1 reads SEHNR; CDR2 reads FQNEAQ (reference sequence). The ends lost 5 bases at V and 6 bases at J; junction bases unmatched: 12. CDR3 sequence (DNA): TGTGCCAGCAGCAGCTTAGCGGGTAGGGCTAAGACCCAGTACTTC. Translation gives CASSSLAGRAKTQYF.

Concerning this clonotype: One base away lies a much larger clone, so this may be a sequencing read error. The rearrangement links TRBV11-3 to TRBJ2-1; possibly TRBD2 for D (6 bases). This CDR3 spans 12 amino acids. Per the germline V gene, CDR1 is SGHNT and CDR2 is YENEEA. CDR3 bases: TGTGCCAGCAGCTCGGGGGAGAATGCGCAGTTCTTC. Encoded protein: CASSSGENAQFF.

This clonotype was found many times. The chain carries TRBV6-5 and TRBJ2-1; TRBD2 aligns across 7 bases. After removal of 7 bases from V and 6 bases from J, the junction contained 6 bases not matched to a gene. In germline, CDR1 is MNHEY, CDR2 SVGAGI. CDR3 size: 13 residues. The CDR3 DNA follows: TGTGCCAGCACCTTCGGCGGGAGCAATGAGCAGTTCTTC. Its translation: CASTFGGSNEQFF.

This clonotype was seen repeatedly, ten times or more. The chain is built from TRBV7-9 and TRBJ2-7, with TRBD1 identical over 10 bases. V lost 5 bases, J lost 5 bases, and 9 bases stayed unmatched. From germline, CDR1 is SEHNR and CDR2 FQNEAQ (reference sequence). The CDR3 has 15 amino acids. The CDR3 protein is CASSLTGGANDEQYF. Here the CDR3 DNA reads TGTGCCAGCAGCCTGACAGGGGGCGCGAACGACGAGCAGTACTTC.

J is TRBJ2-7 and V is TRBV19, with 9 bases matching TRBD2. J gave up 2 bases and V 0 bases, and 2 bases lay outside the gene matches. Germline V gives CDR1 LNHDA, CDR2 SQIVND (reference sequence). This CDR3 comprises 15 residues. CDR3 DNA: TGTGCCAGTAGTATAGACGCGGGAGGGCCCTACGAGCAGTACTTC. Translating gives CASSIDAGGPYEQYF.

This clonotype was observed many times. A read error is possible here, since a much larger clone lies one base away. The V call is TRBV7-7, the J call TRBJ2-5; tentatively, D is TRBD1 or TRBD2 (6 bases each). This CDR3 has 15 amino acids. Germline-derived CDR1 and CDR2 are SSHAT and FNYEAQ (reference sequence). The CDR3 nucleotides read TGTGCTAGCAGCTTAAGTACGTGGGGGGCAGAGACCCAGCACTTC. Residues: CASSLSTWGAETQHF.

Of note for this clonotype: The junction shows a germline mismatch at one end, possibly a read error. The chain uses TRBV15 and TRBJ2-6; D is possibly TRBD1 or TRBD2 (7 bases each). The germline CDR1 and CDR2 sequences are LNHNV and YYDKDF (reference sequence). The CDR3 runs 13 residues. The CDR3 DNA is TGTGCCACCGCAGGGGAGGGGGCCAATGTCCTGACTTTC. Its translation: CATAGEGANVLTF.

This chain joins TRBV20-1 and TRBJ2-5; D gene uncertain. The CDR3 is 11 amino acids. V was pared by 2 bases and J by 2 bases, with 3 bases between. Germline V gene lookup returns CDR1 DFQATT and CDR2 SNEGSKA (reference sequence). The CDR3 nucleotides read TGCAGTGCTAGACATCAAGAGACCCAGTACTTC. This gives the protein CSARHQETQYF.

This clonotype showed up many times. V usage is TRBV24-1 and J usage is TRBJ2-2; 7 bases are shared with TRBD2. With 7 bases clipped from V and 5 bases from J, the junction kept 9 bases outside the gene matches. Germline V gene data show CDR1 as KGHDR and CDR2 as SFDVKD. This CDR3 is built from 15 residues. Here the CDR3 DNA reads TGTGCCACCAGGGGGAGTAGCGGGTCAACCGGGGAGCTGTTTTTT. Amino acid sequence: CATRGSSGSTGELFF.

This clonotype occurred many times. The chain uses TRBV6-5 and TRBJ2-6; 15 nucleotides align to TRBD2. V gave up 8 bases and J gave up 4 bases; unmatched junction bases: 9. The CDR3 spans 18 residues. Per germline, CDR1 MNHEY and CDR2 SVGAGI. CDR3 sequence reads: CASLGLAGGPDGANVLTF. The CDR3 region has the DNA TGTGCCAGCCTCGGACTAGCGGGAGGGCCTGACGGGGCCAACGTCCTGACTTTC.

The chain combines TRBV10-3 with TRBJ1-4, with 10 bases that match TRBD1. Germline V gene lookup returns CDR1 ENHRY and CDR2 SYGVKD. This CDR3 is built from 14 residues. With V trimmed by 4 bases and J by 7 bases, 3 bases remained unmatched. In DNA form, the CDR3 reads TGTGCCATCAGTGGACAGGGGGCCTCTGAAAAACTGTTTTTT. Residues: CAISGQGASEKLFF.